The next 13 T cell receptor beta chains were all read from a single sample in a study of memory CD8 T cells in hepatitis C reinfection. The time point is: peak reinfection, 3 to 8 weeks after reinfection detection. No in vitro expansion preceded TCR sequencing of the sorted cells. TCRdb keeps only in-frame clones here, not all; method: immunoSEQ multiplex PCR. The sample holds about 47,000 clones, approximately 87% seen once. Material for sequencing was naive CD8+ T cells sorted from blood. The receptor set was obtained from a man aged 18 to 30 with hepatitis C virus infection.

CDR3 in amino acids: CASSDPGGPREQFF. The DNA for the CDR3 is TGTGCCAGCTCGGATCCGGGAGGGCCACGTGAGCAGTTCTTC. The J gene is TRBJ2-1, the V gene TRBV7-9; 8 nucleotides agree with TRBD2. This CDR3 contains 14 residues. Germline V gene lookup returns CDR1 SEHNR and CDR2 FQNEAQ (reference sequence). Losses at the gene ends were 8 bases for V and 9 bases for J; bases not matched to a gene: 12.

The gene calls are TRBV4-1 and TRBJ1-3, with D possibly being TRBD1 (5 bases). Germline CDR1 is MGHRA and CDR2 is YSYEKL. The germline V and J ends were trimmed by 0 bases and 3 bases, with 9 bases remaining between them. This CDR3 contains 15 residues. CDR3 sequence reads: CASSQDLGDGNTIYF. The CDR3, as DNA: TGCGCCAGCAGCCAAGATTTAGGGGATGGAAACACCATATATTTT.

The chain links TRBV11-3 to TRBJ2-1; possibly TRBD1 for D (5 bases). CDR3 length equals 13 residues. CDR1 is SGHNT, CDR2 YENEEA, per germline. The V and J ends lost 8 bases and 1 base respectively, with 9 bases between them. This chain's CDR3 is CASQGQSYNEQFF. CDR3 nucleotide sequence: TGTGCCAGCCAAGGACAATCCTACAATGAGCAGTTCTTC.

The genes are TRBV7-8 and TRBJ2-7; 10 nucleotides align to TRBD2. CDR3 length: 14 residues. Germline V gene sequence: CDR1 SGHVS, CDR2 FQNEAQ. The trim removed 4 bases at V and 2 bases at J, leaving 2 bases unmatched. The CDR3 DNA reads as TGTGCCAGCAGCTCAGGGACTAGCGCCTACGAGCAGTACTTC. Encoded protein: CASSSGTSAYEQYF.

CDR3 loop: CASSPSTGESTDTQYF. CDR3 bases: TGTGCCAGCAGCCCCAGTACCGGGGAAAGCACAGATACGCAGTATTTT. J is TRBJ2-3 and V is TRBV7-9; possible D gene TRBD2, 5 bases. The CDR3 has 16 residues. Germline V gene lookup returns CDR1 SEHNR and CDR2 FQNEAQ (reference sequence). Trimming removed 5 bases from V and 0 bases from J, with 15 bases in between.

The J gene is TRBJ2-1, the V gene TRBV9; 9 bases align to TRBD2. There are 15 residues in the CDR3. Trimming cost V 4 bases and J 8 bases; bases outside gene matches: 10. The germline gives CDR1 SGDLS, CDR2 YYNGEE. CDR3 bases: TGTGCCAGCAGCCCCGGGACTAGCAAGTTGGATGAGCAGTTCTTC. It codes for CASSPGTSKLDEQFF.

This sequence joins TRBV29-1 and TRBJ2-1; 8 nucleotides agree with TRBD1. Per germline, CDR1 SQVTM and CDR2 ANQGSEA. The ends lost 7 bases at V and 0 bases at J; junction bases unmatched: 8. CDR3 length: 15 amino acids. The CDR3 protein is CSARGQASSYNEQFF. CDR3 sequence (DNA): TGCAGCGCCCGGGGACAGGCGAGCTCCTACAATGAGCAGTTCTTC.

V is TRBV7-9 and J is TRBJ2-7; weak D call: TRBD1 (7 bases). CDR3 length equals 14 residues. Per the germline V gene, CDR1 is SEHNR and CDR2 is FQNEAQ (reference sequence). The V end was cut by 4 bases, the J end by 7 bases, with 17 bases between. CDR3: CASSYQEGAGEQYF. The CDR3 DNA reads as TGTGCCAGCAGCTATCAGGAGGGGGCGGGGGAGCAGTACTTC. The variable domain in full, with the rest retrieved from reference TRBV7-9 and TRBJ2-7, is DTGVSQNPRHKITKRGQNVTFRCDPISEHNRLYWYRQTLGQGPEFLTYFQNEAQLEKSRLLSDRFSAERPKGSFSTLEIQRTEQGDSAMYLCASSYQEGAGEQYFGPGTRLTVT.

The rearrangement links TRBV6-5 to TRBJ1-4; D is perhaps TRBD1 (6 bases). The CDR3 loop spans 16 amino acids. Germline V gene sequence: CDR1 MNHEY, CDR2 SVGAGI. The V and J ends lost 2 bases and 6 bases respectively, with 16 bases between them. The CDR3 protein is CASSYPQGEVDEKLFF. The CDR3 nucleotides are TGTGCCAGCAGTTACCCACAGGGTGAGGTCGATGAAAAACTGTTTTTT.

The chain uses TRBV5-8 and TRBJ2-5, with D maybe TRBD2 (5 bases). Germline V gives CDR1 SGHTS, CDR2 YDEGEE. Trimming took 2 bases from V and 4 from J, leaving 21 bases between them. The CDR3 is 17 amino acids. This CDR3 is CASSFGLGSRWGETQYF. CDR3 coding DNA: TGTGCCAGCAGCTTCGGGTTAGGGAGTCGGTGGGGAGAGACCCAGTACTTC.

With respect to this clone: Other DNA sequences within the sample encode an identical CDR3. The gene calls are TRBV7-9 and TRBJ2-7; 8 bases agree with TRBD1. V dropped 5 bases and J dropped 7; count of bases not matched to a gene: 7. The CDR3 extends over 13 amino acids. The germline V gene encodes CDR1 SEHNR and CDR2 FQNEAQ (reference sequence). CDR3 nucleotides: TGTGCCAGCAGCCCCGGGACAGGTGGTGAGCAGTACTTC. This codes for CASSPGTGGEQYF. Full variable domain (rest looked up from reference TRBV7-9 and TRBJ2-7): DTGVSQNPRHKITKRGQNVTFRCDPISEHNRLYWYRQTLGQGPEFLTYFQNEAQLEKSRLLSDRFSAERPKGSFSTLEIQRTEQGDSAMYLCASSPGTGGEQYFGPGTRLTVT.

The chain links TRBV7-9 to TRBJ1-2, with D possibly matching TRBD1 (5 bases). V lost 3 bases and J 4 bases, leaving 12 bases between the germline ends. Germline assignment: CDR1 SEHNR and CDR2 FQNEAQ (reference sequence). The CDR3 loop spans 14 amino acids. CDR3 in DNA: TGTGCCAGCAGCTTGGGGCAGGTCCTCTATGGCTACACCTTC. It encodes CASSLGQVLYGYTF. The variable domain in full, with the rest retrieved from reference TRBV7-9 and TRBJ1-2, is DTGVSQNPRHKITKRGQNVTFRCDPISEHNRLYWYRQTLGQGPEFLTYFQNEAQLEKSRLLSDRFSAERPKGSFSTLEIQRTEQGDSAMYLCASSLGQVLYGYTFGSGTRLTVV.

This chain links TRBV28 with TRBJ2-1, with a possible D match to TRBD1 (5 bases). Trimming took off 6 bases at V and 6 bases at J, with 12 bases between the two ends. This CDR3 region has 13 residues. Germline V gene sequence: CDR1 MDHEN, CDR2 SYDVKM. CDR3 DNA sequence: TGTGCCAGCAGCCCCTCTGACAGCAATGAGCAGTTCTTC. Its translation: CASSPSDSNEQFF.